This T cell receptor (beta chain) was retrieved from a study of CD8+ T cells in alopecia areata. Treatment indicated: oral pan-JAK inhibitor, 5-10 mg twice daily. Extraction and reverse transcription of RNA yielded cDNA as the sequencing template. Repertoires were generated with immunoSEQ multiplex PCR, while TCRdb's copy carries only in-frame clones and drops some. The table includes about 190,000 clones, more than 50% detected once. Unmatched junction bases numbered 9, after V lost 6 bases and J lost 7 bases. The CDR3 totals 14 residues. Germline lookup yields CDR1 MNHEY and CDR2 SVGAGI. The source was CD4+ T cells sorted from blood, collected at week 24, from a patient treated with tofacitinib. This chain connects TRBV6-5 to TRBJ1-5; 7 nucleotides match TRBD1. This sequence originates from a human donor with alopecia areata. CDR3 bases: TGTGCCAGCAGCGACGGGAACAGGGGCCAGCCCCAGCATTTT. Protein: CASSDGNRGQPQHF.